This is a list of T cell receptor beta chains from one sample in a study of T cells after yellow fever vaccination. TCRdb ran MiXCR on the 5' RACE reads and lists one entry per CDR3 protein. The sample includes hundreds of thousands of distinct CDR3 sequences, about 17% of them seen just once. Sequencing used PBMCs, obtained before the yellow fever booster vaccination. All receptors come from a man between 18 and 29 years old who received the YFV17D yellow fever vaccine. The CDR3 runs from the conserved cysteine through the conserved F or W. D genes are given only for firm matches. Not all rows give a size; the values are once, few, many and, for expanded clones, a class.

>TRBV7-3|TRBJ2-2|few|15|-
CASSPRSGRGGELFF
TGTGCCAGCAGCCCAAGGAGCGGACGTGGCGGGGAGCTGTTTTTT
>TRBV5-6|TRBJ2-7|-|15|TRBD2
CASSKRAGSSYEQYF
TGTGCCAGCAGCAAGAGAGCGGGGAGCTCCTACGAGCAGTACTTC
>TRBV10-3|TRBJ1-6|few|14|-
CAITPGTYNSPLHF
TGTGCCATCACCCCGGGCACCTATAATTCACCCCTCCACTTT
>TRBV4-3|TRBJ1-1|-|17|TRBD1
CASSQGGRDRGPTEAFF
TGCGCCAGCAGCCAAGGTGGCCGGGACAGGGGGCCAACTGAAGCTTTCTTT
>TRBV4-2|TRBJ2-2|-|18|TRBD1
CASSQDTTGGRITGELFF
TGTGCCAGCAGCCAAGATACGACAGGGGGTCGAATCACCGGGGAGCTGTTTTTT
>TRBV4-1|TRBJ1-6|-|16|-
CASSQGAGTGRSPLHF
TGCGCCAGCAGCCAGGGGGCCGGGACGGGCCGTTCACCCCTCCACTTT
>TRBV20-1|TRBJ2-7|few|13|TRBD1
CSAVGQGTYEQYF
TGCAGTGCTGTGGGACAGGGTACCTACGAGCAGTACTTC
>TRBV20-1|TRBJ2-7|many|12|TRBD1
CSAGTGVGEQYF
TGCAGTGCTGGGACAGGGGTGGGCGAGCAGTACTTC
>TRBV20-1|TRBJ2-6|-|13|-
CSAERSGANVLTF
TGCAGTGCCGAAAGATCTGGGGCCAACGTCCTGACTTTC
>TRBV12-3/TRBV12-4|TRBJ2-5|few|18|-
CASSFALGPPAGKETQYF
TGTGCCAGCAGTTTCGCTTTGGGCCCGCCGGCCGGGAAAGAGACCCAGTACTTC
>TRBV20-1|TRBJ2-1|-|12|-
CSATRRYNEQFF
TGCAGTGCTACCCGCCGGTACAATGAGCAGTTCTTC
>TRBV7-9|TRBJ2-7|many|14|TRBD1
CASSSIYPTGESSF
TGTGCCAGCAGCTCAATTTACCCCACAGGGGAATCTAGCTTC
>TRBV12-3/TRBV12-4|TRBJ2-7|-|14|-
CASSPEVSIHEQYF
TGTGCCAGCAGTCCCGAGGTTAGCATCCACGAGCAGTACTTC
>TRBV5-1|TRBJ2-5|few|16|-
CASSLGTVSSQETQYF
TGCGCCAGCAGCTTGGGGACGGTGTCGAGCCAAGAGACCCAGTACTTC
>TRBV9|TRBJ2-7|-|14|-
CASSVFRDSYEQYF
TGTGCCAGCAGCGTCTTCCGAGACTCCTACGAGCAGTACTTC
>TRBV6-6|TRBJ1-4|few|16|TRBD1
CASSPTGQGVNEKLFF
TGTGCCAGCAGTCCTACCGGACAGGGGGTTAATGAAAAACTGTTTTTT
>TRBV6-1|TRBJ2-3|-|14|-
CASSEGASGGTQYF
TGTGCCAGCAGTGAGGGGGCATCGGGCGGTACGCAGTATTTT
>TRBV7-2|TRBJ1-4|few|14|-
CASSSGTENEKLFF
TGTGCCAGCAGCTCAGGGACCGAGAATGAAAAACTGTTTTTT
>TRBV7-3|TRBJ2-3|few|15|-
CASSLSGGAEDTQYF
TGTGCCAGCAGCTTATCGGGCGGGGCTGAAGATACGCAGTATTTT
>TRBV20-1|TRBJ2-3|few|14|TRBD2
CSPQRGGGTDTQYF
TGCAGTCCGCAGCGGGGGGGCGGAACAGATACGCAGTATTTT
>TRBV5-5|TRBJ2-5|few|16|-
CASSSGTYPVQETQYF
TGTGCCAGCAGCTCTGGCACCTATCCAGTCCAAGAGACCCAGTACTTC
>TRBV6-2/TRBV6-3|TRBJ1-1|-|15|-
CASSYSAEGNTEAFF
TGTGCCAGCAGTTACTCAGCGGAGGGGAACACTGAAGCTTTCTTT
>TRBV5-1|TRBJ2-1|few|16|-
CASSFTARAVDNEQFF
TGCGCCAGCAGCTTTACAGCCCGAGCAGTAGACAATGAGCAGTTCTTC
>TRBV6-5|TRBJ1-2|-|15|-
CASSILGDRIYGYTF
TGTGCCAGCAGCATTTTGGGAGACAGGATCTATGGCTACACCTTC
>TRBV4-2|TRBJ2-7|many|16|-
CASSPWGGESSYEQYF
TGTGCCAGCAGCCCGTGGGGTGGGGAAAGCTCCTACGAGCAGTACTTC
>TRBV24-1|TRBJ2-3|-|14|-
CATSETRLGDTQYF
TGTGCCACCAGTGAGACAAGATTGGGAGATACGCAGTATTTT
>TRBV11-2|TRBJ1-2|-|15|-
CASSLGGGRGYGYTF
TGTGCCAGCAGCTTAGGGGGAGGACGGGGCTATGGCTACACCTTC
>TRBV6-2/TRBV6-3|TRBJ2-5|few|15|TRBD2
CASRRAGGPQETQYF
TGTGCCAGCAGAAGAGCGGGGGGGCCACAAGAGACCCAGTACTTC
>TRBV6-5|TRBJ2-3|few|15|TRBD2
CASSLRGEGTDTQYF
TGTGCCAGCAGTCTACGCGGGGAGGGAACAGATACGCAGTATTTT
>TRBV10-3|TRBJ2-7|few|12|TRBD1
CAISESGGFQYF
TGTGCCATCAGTGAGTCAGGGGGCTTCCAGTACTTC
>TRBV27|TRBJ2-2|few|15|-
CASRPITRGAGELFF
TGTGCCAGCAGACCAATCACCAGGGGGGCCGGGGAGCTGTTTTTT
>TRBV4-1|TRBJ1-1|-|13|-
CASSHGGVTEAFF
TGCGCCAGCAGCCATGGGGGGGTCACTGAAGCTTTCTTT
>TRBV5-1|TRBJ2-2|few|15|TRBD1
CASSATGTGTGELFF
TGCGCCAGCAGCGCGACCGGGACAGGAACCGGGGAGCTGTTTTTT
>TRBV7-3|TRBJ2-2|-|17|-
CASSLMGAGANTGELFF
TGTGCCAGCAGCTTAATGGGTGCCGGGGCGAACACCGGGGAGCTGTTTTTT
>TRBV7-2|TRBJ2-2|-|14|-
CASRFRAGTGELFF
TGTGCCAGCAGATTCAGGGCAGGGACCGGGGAGCTGTTTTTT
>TRBV6-6|TRBJ1-1|-|14|TRBD1
CASSSWQGDTEAFF
TGTGCCAGCAGTTCATGGCAGGGGGACACTGAAGCTTTCTTT
>TRBV27|TRBJ2-2|few|16|-
CASVLSWGPRAGELFF
TGTGCCAGCGTCCTTTCATGGGGACCGAGGGCCGGGGAGCTGTTTTTT
>TRBV20-1|TRBJ1-4|-|16|-
CSARVRSTGGPEKLFF
TGCAGTGCTAGAGTTCGTTCGACAGGCGGGCCTGAAAAACTGTTTTTT
>TRBV9|TRBJ2-3|few|12|-
CASSVAGDTQYF
TGTGCCAGCAGCGTAGCGGGGGATACGCAGTATTTT
>TRBV6-5|TRBJ2-5|-|13|-
CASSWRGSETQYF
TGTGCCAGCAGTTGGAGGGGTTCAGAGACCCAGTACTTC
>TRBV19|TRBJ1-5|-|13|-
CASSIDRKQPQHF
TGTGCCAGTAGTATAGATCGCAAGCAGCCCCAGCATTTT
>TRBV5-1|TRBJ2-1|many|13|TRBD1
CASSLGQGNEQFF
TGTGCCAGCAGTCTGGGACAGGGGAATGAGCAGTTCTTC
>TRBV29-1|TRBJ2-1|-|10|-
CSVGGNEQFF
TGCAGCGTTGGAGGCAATGAGCAGTTCTTC
>TRBV6-2/TRBV6-3|TRBJ1-5|-|18|-
CASTPIFSLIGSNQPQHF
TGTGCCAGCACGCCGATTTTTAGCCTCATCGGTAGCAATCAGCCCCAGCATTTT
>TRBV29-1|TRBJ1-1|few|13|-
CSVDIRGRVEAFF
TGCAGCGTTGATATCAGGGGCCGCGTCGAAGCTTTCTTT
>TRBV5-1|TRBJ2-5|-|16|TRBD2
CASAQIPSGGQETQYF
TGCGCCAGCGCCCAAATCCCTAGCGGGGGACAAGAGACCCAGTACTTC
>TRBV4-3|TRBJ2-5|few|16|-
CASSQSFAGYQETQYF
TGCGCCAGCAGCCAATCTTTTGCCGGGTACCAAGAGACCCAGTACTTC